One T cell receptor beta chain is described in this entry. Here immunoSEQ multiplex PCR was the method, and the copy in TCRdb shows in-frame clones only, minus some. The data contain 70,000 to 90,000 clones, 88% of them singletons. This sample is part of a study of blood T cell repertoires in COVID-19. Germline assignment: CDR1 SGHRS and CDR2 YFSETQ. This CDR3 is 14 amino acids long. V lost 2 bases and J lost 3, with 12 bases in between. The source of this sequence is a man in his forties or fifties with acute or convalescent COVID-19. Sequenced: peripheral blood. The chain couples TRBV5-1 to TRBJ2-7; D is ambiguous. The CDR3 DNA reads as TGCGCCAGCAGCTTCCAGGCGAACAACTACGAGCAGTACTTC. The encoded protein is CASSFQANNYEQYF.